Below are 21 T cell receptor beta chains sequenced from a single sample in a study of blood T cell repertoires in COVID-19. The data were produced by immunoSEQ multiplex PCR, yet TCRdb's version contains in-frame clones alone and is incomplete. The data show fewer than 350,000 clones, with approximately 91% seen just once and 2.3% held by the top ten. The sequencing sample was made of PBMCs or T cells enriched from blood (not recorded which). These receptors came from a woman aged 40 to 55 with acute COVID-19.

On this clone: Other DNA sequences of this sample code for an identical CDR3. The chain has TRBV30 and TRBJ1-1; 10 nucleotides align to TRBD1. The germline CDR1 and CDR2 sequences are GTSNPN and SVGIG (reference sequence). The CDR3 runs 13 residues. Losses at the gene ends were 3 bases for V and 3 bases for J; bases not matched to a gene: 1. The CDR3 DNA is TGTGCCTGGAGGGGACAGGGGTACACTGAAGCTTTCTTT. The encoded protein is CAWRGQGYTEAFF.

CDR3 nucleotide sequence: TGTGCCAGCAGCCCAGGACTAGCGGGAGGGCTAGGATCTCACGAGCAGTACTTC. It specifies CASSPGLAGGLGSHEQYF. V and J are TRBV11-2 and TRBJ2-7; 15 positions match TRBD2. The CDR3 extends over 18 amino acids. The junction had 13 bases not matched to a gene; V was cut back by 5 bases and J by 5 bases. Germline loops: CDR1 SGHAT, CDR2 FQNNGV.

This chain joins TRBV6-1 and TRBJ1-1, with 10 bases aligning to TRBD1. V shed 4 bases and J 1 base; nucleotides not matched to a gene: 6. This CDR3 is 16 amino acids long. Germline loops: CDR1 MNHNS, CDR2 SASEGT. Here the CDR3 DNA reads TGTGCCAGCAGTGCCCCGGGACAGGGGTGGAACACTGAAGCTTTCTTT. Translation gives CASSAPGQGWNTEAFF.

The chain couples TRBV18 to TRBJ2-2, with TRBD2 matching 9 bases. CDR3 length equals 15 residues. Germline V gene sequence: CDR1 KGHSH, CDR2 LQKENI. With V trimmed by 8 bases and J by 7 bases, 11 bases remained unmatched. The CDR3 protein is CASHPGLAFDGELFF. CDR3 DNA sequence: TGTGCCAGCCACCCGGGACTAGCTTTCGACGGGGAGCTGTTTTTT.

This chain connects TRBV27 to TRBJ2-7; 9 bases agree with TRBD2. V lost 6 bases and J lost 5; bases outside the gene matches: 8. The germline V gene encodes CDR1 MNHEY and CDR2 SMNVEV (reference sequence). CDR3 size: 14 residues. The CDR3 sequence is CASRGSGSVNEQYF. The CDR3 nucleotides are TGTGCCAGCAGGGGTAGCGGGAGTGTGAACGAGCAGTACTTC.

The V gene is TRBV19, the J gene TRBJ1-5; TRBD1 is a possible D gene (5 bases). Between the trimmed V and J ends, which lost 1 base and 9 bases, there was a span of 13 bases. Germline values: CDR1 LNHDA, CDR2 SQIVND (reference sequence). CDR3 length equals 14 residues. Here the CDR3 DNA reads TGTGCCAGTAGTATAGTTACCGGGACTACGCCCCAGCATTTT. Amino acids: CASSIVTGTTPQHF.

The chain carries TRBV5-1 and TRBJ1-4; TRBD1 matches 7 bases. The CDR3 spans 15 residues. Germline V gene data show CDR1 as SGHRS and CDR2 as YFSETQ. The ends lost 3 bases at V and 7 bases at J; junction bases unmatched: 9. The CDR3 coding sequence is TGCGCCAGCAGCTCCCATGACAGGGAACCTGAAAAACTGTTTTTT. Translating gives CASSSHDREPEKLFF.

With regard to this clone: The sample has other DNA sequences that encode this CDR3 too. J is TRBJ1-5 and V is TRBV5-1; D possibly corresponds to TRBD1 (6 bases). V dropped 2 bases and J dropped 0 bases, with 9 bases sitting between them. From germline, CDR1 is SGHRS and CDR2 YFSETQ. CDR3 size: 15 residues. The CDR3 sequence: CASSLGDNSNQPQHF. The CDR3 nucleotides read TGCGCCAGCAGCTTAGGGGACAATAGCAATCAGCCCCAGCATTTT.

The chain recombines TRBV5-6 with TRBJ1-2; 11 nucleotides line up with TRBD1. Germline CDR1 reads SGHDT; CDR2 reads YYEEEE. The length of the CDR3 is 15 residues. The V and J ends lost 4 bases and 3 bases, in that order; junction bases with no gene match: 5. The CDR3: CASSPGTGGDYGYTF. CDR3 DNA: TGTGCCAGCAGCCCCGGGACAGGGGGAGACTATGGCTACACCTTC.

As regards this clone: The germline gene is not matched at one end of the junction; a read error may be the cause. The chain couples TRBV7-7 to TRBJ2-7; TRBD2 agrees at 7 bases. This CDR3 comprises 13 residues. Germline assignment: CDR1 SSHAT and CDR2 FNYEAQ (reference sequence). The CDR3 spells CASSLDIGGEQYF. The CDR3 DNA reads as TGTGCTAGCAGCTTAGACATCGGGGGGGAGCAGTACTTC.

This clone was observed once. The chain employs TRBV9 and TRBJ2-7, with TRBD2 matching 7 bases. V was pared by 4 bases and J by 6 bases, with 7 bases of the junction left unmatched. The CDR3 sequence is 13 residues long. Germline CDR1 is SGDLS and CDR2 is YYNGEE. CDR3 sequence reads: CASSPGGGAEQYF. CDR3 nucleotides: TGTGCCAGCAGCCCCGGGGGAGGGGCCGAGCAGTACTTC.

The chain couples TRBV15 to TRBJ2-3; 7 positions match TRBD1. Trimming cost V 0 bases and J 3 bases; bases outside gene matches: 6. This CDR3 has 16 amino acids. Germline CDR1 reads LNHNV; CDR2 reads YYDKDF (reference sequence). Written as DNA, the CDR3 is TGTGCCACCAGCAGAGATCGGGCAGGGGGAACAGATACGCAGTATTTT. Translating it yields CATSRDRAGGTDTQYF.

This clone appeared once. This chain connects TRBV18 to TRBJ2-7, with D hard to call. V was clipped by 2 bases and J by 6 bases, with 8 bases between them. In germline, CDR1 is KGHSH, CDR2 LQKENI. This CDR3 is built from 12 residues. CDR3 sequence reads: CASSPMASEQYF. The CDR3 DNA sequence: TGTGCCAGCTCACCAATGGCTTCCGAGCAGTACTTC.

This clone appeared a few times. The chain has TRBV4-1 and TRBJ2-3; 8 bases align to TRBD1. CDR3 length: 15 residues. V lost 1 base and J lost 5; bases outside the gene matches: 5. The V gene's germline CDR1 is MGHRA and CDR2 YSYEKL. Written as DNA, the CDR3 is TGCGCCAGCAGCCAAGGGGACAGGAGTCAAGATACGCAGTATTTT. Protein: CASSQGDRSQDTQYF.

This clone was counted a single time. This rearrangement joins TRBV18 to TRBJ2-5; 10 bases map to TRBD1. The CDR3 is 18 residues long. Per germline, CDR1 KGHSH and CDR2 LQKENI. Unmatched junction bases numbered 18, after V lost 6 bases and J lost 5 bases. This CDR3 reads CASSRNTQTGGVKETQYF. The CDR3 region has the DNA TGTGCCAGCTCGCGTAATACCCAGACAGGGGGCGTTAAGGAGACCCAGTACTTC.

This chain links TRBV9 with TRBJ2-1, with 9 bases fitting TRBD2. This CDR3 comprises 15 residues. Germline V CDR1 and CDR2: SGDLS, YYNGEE. Unmatched junction bases numbered 6, after V lost 4 bases and J lost 4 bases. In DNA, the CDR3 is TGTGCCAGCAGCCCTCCGGGACTAGCATACAATGAGCAGTTCTTC. It specifies CASSPPGLAYNEQFF.

The chain carries TRBV7-3 and TRBJ2-5, with D possibly matching TRBD2 (5 bases). This CDR3 region has 16 residues. Germline V lookup: CDR1 SGHTA, CDR2 FQGTGA. V dropped 2 bases and J dropped 4 bases, with 17 bases sitting between them. The CDR3 protein is CASSLGVRGGLETQYF. The CDR3 coding sequence is TGTGCCAGCAGCTTAGGGGTCCGGGGTGGGTTAGAGACCCAGTACTTC.

The rearrangement uses TRBV30 and TRBJ1-6, with 7 bases identical to TRBD1. The CDR3 sequence is 13 residues long. V lost 3 bases, J lost 9 bases, and 5 bases stayed unmatched. CDR1 and CDR2 from the germline V gene are GTSNPN and SVGIG (reference sequence). Written as DNA, the CDR3 is TGTGCCTGGAGGCCGGGACAGCTTTCACCCCTCCACTTT. It specifies CAWRPGQLSPLHF.

V gene TRBV5-1 combines with J gene TRBJ1-1; 7 positions agree with TRBD1. The trim removed 0 bases at V and 4 bases at J, leaving 6 bases unmatched. Germline V gives CDR1 SGHRS, CDR2 YFSETQ. The CDR3 has 15 residues. The CDR3 nucleotides read TGCGCCAGCAGCTTGGACCCAGGGGGAATCACTGAAGCTTTCTTT. It codes for CASSLDPGGITEAFF. The variable domain in full, completed from reference TRBV5-1 and TRBJ1-1, reads KAGVTQTPRYLIKTRGQQVTLSCSPISGHRSVSWYQQTPGQGLQFLFEYFSETQRNKGNFPGRFSGRQFSNSRSEMNVSTLELGDSALYLCASSLDPGGITEAFFGQGTRLTVV.

The V gene is TRBV28, the J gene TRBJ1-2; D is undetermined. The CDR3 contains 13 residues. CDR1 and CDR2 (germline): MDHEN, SYDVKM. Trimming stripped 10 bases from V and 4 bases from J, with 16 bases between. The CDR3 DNA is TGTGCCACGAGATCGGCCCTAGTCTATGGCTACACCTTC. Amino acids: CATRSALVYGYTF.

The chain combines TRBV7-8 with TRBJ1-1; tentatively, D is TRBD1 (5 bases). The CDR3 is made up of 15 amino acids. Trimming removed 5 bases at V and 6 bases at J, with 19 bases between. Looked up from germline, CDR1 is SGHVS and CDR2 is FQNEAQ. CDR3 protein: CASSPVGGRGAEAFF. Here the CDR3 DNA reads TGTGCCAGCAGCCCCGTAGGAGGGCGGGGGGCTGAAGCTTTCTTT. Full variable domain (outside the CDR3, taken from reference TRBV7-8 and TRBJ1-1): GAGVSQSPRYKVAKRGQDVALRCDPISGHVSLFWYQQALGQGPEFLTYFQNEAQLDKSGLPSDRFFAERPEGSVSTLKIQRTQQEDSAVYLCASSPVGGRGAEAFFGQGTRLTVV.